Below, 19 T cell receptor beta chains from the same sample are listed, as sequenced in a study of identical twins. TCRdb used MiXCR to reprocess the 5' RACE reads, holding one entry per CDR3 protein. The table shows about 300,000 distinct CDR3 sequences, with about 12% occurring only once. The data were also submitted as part of a second study, on yellow fever vaccine responses in identical twins.

The sequencing input was CD8+ T cells sorted from blood. The receptors stem from a woman under 30 in good health.

This clonotype came up a few times. This chain uses TRBV10-3 with TRBJ1-2, with TRBD1 identical over 8 bases. Germline lookup yields CDR1 ENHRY and CDR2 SYGVKD. V shed 6 bases and J 2 bases; nucleotides not matched to a gene: 2. The CDR3 runs 13 residues. CDR3 coding DNA: TGTGCCATCAGCAGGGGGCAGAACTATGGCTACACCTTC. Translation gives CAISRGQNYGYTF.

J is TRBJ2-1 and V is TRBV20-1; D assignment may be TRBD1 or TRBD2 (7 bases each). CDR1 is DFQATT, CDR2 SNEGSKA, per germline (reference sequence). Trimming removed 5 bases from V and 3 bases from J, with 14 bases in between. There are 14 residues in the CDR3. Written as DNA, the CDR3 is TGCAGTGCTTCTACAGGGGAGGGCTACAATGAGCAGTTCTTC. It codes for CSASTGEGYNEQFF.

This clonotype appeared many times. The V gene is TRBV5-1, the J gene TRBJ2-1, with 7 positions matching TRBD2. The CDR3 has 15 amino acids. CDR1 and CDR2 from the germline V gene are SGHRS and YFSETQ. Germline trimming cut 3 bases from V and 4 bases from J; bases unmatched to any gene: 7. In DNA, the CDR3 is TGCGCCAGCAGCTCAACGACTAGCCCTTACAATGAGCAGTTCTTC. Amino acid sequence: CASSSTTSPYNEQFF.

This clonotype was counted at least ten times. The V and J genes are TRBV5-1 and TRBJ2-1; 9 bases are shared with TRBD2. The V gene's germline CDR1 is SGHRS and CDR2 YFSETQ. This CDR3 comprises 17 residues. Germline trimming cut 4 bases from V and 5 bases from J; bases unmatched to any gene: 13. This chain's CDR3 is CASSESVAGVGDNEQFF. The CDR3 nucleotides are TGCGCCAGCAGCGAGTCTGTAGCGGGAGTGGGGGACAATGAGCAGTTCTTC.

This clonotype has at least ten counts. The chain joins TRBV20-1 to TRBJ1-3; unclear D gene. The germline V gene has CDR1 DFQATT and CDR2 SNEGSKA (reference sequence). The CDR3 spans 13 residues. Trimming left V 3 bases short and J 0 bases short, with 6 bases between. The DNA of the CDR3 is TGCAGTGCTAGTACTGGCTCTGGAAACACCATATATTTT. Translated, it gives CSASTGSGNTIYF.

This clonotype was detected ten times or more. This chain connects TRBV5-1 to TRBJ2-2; D is possibly TRBD1 or TRBD2 (5 bases each). The ends were cut back, 6 bases at V and 1 base at J, with 13 bases in the middle. From germline, CDR1 is SGHRS and CDR2 YFSETQ. The CDR3 covers 15 residues. The CDR3 DNA sequence: TGCGCCAGCACTCCAGGGCGGGTGAACACCGGGGAGCTGTTTTTT. Translating it yields CASTPGRVNTGELFF.

V gene TRBV6-5 combines with J gene TRBJ2-4; D is possibly TRBD1 (5 bases). V was trimmed by 2 bases and J by 8 bases, leaving 13 bases between them. The germline CDR1 and CDR2 sequences are MNHEY and SVGAGI. The length of the CDR3 is 14 residues. The CDR3 reads CASSYGSGNYIQYF. CDR3 nucleotides: TGTGCCAGCAGTTACGGGTCAGGGAATTACATTCAGTACTTC.

A few counts support this clonotype. The chain recombines TRBV20-1 with TRBJ1-6; a possible D gene is TRBD1 (6 bases). Germline lookup yields CDR1 DFQATT and CDR2 SNEGSKA (reference sequence). This CDR3 contains 14 residues. Trimming removed 0 bases from V and 7 bases from J, with 10 bases in between. CDR3 loop: CSARDLQGNSPLHF. CDR3 DNA sequence: TGCAGTGCTAGAGATTTACAGGGAAATTCACCCCTCCACTTT.

This clonotype was counted ten times or more. CDR3 protein: CASSFTGAMSQYF. The CDR3, as DNA: TGTGCCAGCAGTTTTACAGGGGCCATGAGTCAGTACTTC. V usage is TRBV12-3 or TRBV12-4 and J usage is TRBJ2-4, with 7 bases that match TRBD1. The CDR3 sequence is 13 residues long. Unmatched junction bases numbered 8, after V lost 3 bases and J lost 12 bases.

This clonotype was found a few times. The chain joins TRBV4-1 to TRBJ1-3; 7 nucleotides align to TRBD1. CDR3 size: 16 residues. Germline trimming cut 0 bases from V and 1 base from J; bases unmatched to any gene: 3. Germline assignment: CDR1 MGHRA and CDR2 YSYEKL. CDR3 region: CASSQEAGGSGNTIYF. DNA for the CDR3: TGCGCCAGCAGCCAAGAGGCAGGGGGTTCTGGAAACACCATATATTTT.

This clonotype was detected a few times. V usage is TRBV24-1 and J usage is TRBJ1-1, with TRBD1 matching 7 bases. This CDR3 contains 15 residues. V trimming: 9 bases; J trimming: 8 bases; junction bases outside the gene matches: 17. Looked up from germline, CDR1 is KGHDR and CDR2 is SFDVKD. CDR3 amino acids: CATSQAGHQGGEAFF. CDR3 nucleotides: TGTGCCACCTCACAGGCAGGGCATCAGGGGGGAGAAGCTTTCTTT.

The chain joins TRBV9 to TRBJ2-2; the match to TRBD2 covers 9 bases. The CDR3 is made up of 17 amino acids. The germline gives CDR1 SGDLS, CDR2 YYNGEE. J lost 7 bases, V lost 4 bases, and 14 bases had no gene match. CDR3 coding DNA: TGTGCCAGCAGCTCCTTTGCGGGAGGGCCTTTATTCGGGGAGCTGTTTTTT. Its translation is CASSSFAGGPLFGELFF.

This chain uses TRBV7-9 with TRBJ1-2; 9 positions agree with TRBD1. This CDR3 is 14 amino acids long. With 5 bases clipped from V and 7 bases from J, the junction kept 8 bases outside the gene matches. CDR1 and CDR2 from the germline V gene are SEHNR and FQNEAQ (reference sequence). The CDR3 region is CASSPRDRAGGYTF. The CDR3, as DNA: TGTGCCAGCAGCCCTCGGGACAGGGCTGGTGGCTACACCTTC.

V is TRBV5-4 and J is TRBJ1-1; D remains ambiguous. The length of the CDR3 is 14 residues. Germline V gene sequence: CDR1 SGHNT, CDR2 YYREEE (reference sequence). Between the trimmed V and J ends, which lost 0 bases and 3 bases, there was a span of 9 bases. The CDR3 loop reads CASSLGQVYTEAFF. The CDR3 DNA sequence: TGTGCCAGCAGCTTGGGGCAGGTGTACACTGAAGCTTTCTTT.

The chain recombines TRBV5-1 with TRBJ2-3; 8 bases are a match to TRBD1. The V gene's germline CDR1 is SGHRS and CDR2 YFSETQ. The CDR3 runs to 16 residues. The CDR3 bases are TGCGCTATAGAGGGGCCAGGGGGCTATTGTGCAGATACGCAGTATTTT. This sequence encodes CAIEGPGGYCADTQYF. Filled out from reference TRBV5-1 and TRBJ2-3, the complete variable domain reads KAGVTQTPRYLIKTRGQQVTLSCSPISGHRSVSWYQQTPGQGLQFLFEYFSETQRNKGNFPGRFSGRQFSNSRSEMNVSTLELGDSALYLCAIEGPGGYCADTQYFGPGTRLTVL.

This clonotype was counted a few times. The chain has TRBV4-1 and TRBJ2-5; D might be TRBD2 (6 bases). The CDR3 has 15 amino acids. V was cut by 2 bases and J by 5 bases, with 15 bases left in between. Germline V gene lookup returns CDR1 MGHRA and CDR2 YSYEKL. CDR3 DNA: TGCGCCAGCAGCCAAACTAGCCTGCGCGGGGAGACCCAGTACTTC. It specifies CASSQTSLRGETQYF.

Ten or more counts support this clonotype. This chain joins TRBV4-1 and TRBJ2-7; D not certain. CDR3 length: 14 amino acids. Germline assignment: CDR1 MGHRA and CDR2 YSYEKL. The V end lost 1 base, the J end lost 0 bases, and 7 bases lay between the germline ends. CDR3 nucleotides: TGCGCCAGCAGCCAAGTCCCAAGCTCCTACGAGCAGTACTTC. This sequence encodes CASSQVPSSYEQYF.

There are many counts of this clonotype. CDR3 in DNA: TGTGCCAGCAGCGTAGCAACGGGAGGTGGAACGTACGAGCAGTACTTC. Protein: CASSVATGGGTYEQYF. The V and J genes are TRBV9 and TRBJ2-7, with 7 bases aligning to TRBD2. V lost 0 bases, J lost 4 bases, and 10 bases stayed unmatched. Germline V gene sequence: CDR1 SGDLS, CDR2 YYNGEE. The CDR3 contains 16 residues.

CDR3 in amino acids: CASSLRTGVHEQYV. Here the CDR3 DNA reads TGTGCCAGCAGTTTAAGGACAGGGGTGCACGAGCAGTACGTC. The chain uses TRBV28 and TRBJ2-7; 9 bases match TRBD1. The CDR3 sequence is 14 residues long. CDR1 and CDR2 (germline): MDHEN, SYDVKM. Trimming cost V 2 bases and J 5 bases; bases outside gene matches: 4.